This entry concerns a single TCR beta chain. The V gene's germline CDR1 is LNHDA and CDR2 SQIVND (reference sequence). There are 16 residues in the CDR3. The junction had 12 bases not matched to a gene; V was cut back by 8 bases and J by 8 bases. The record originates from a study of blood T cell repertoires in COVID-19. Across the whole study: Samples came from the United States, Italy and Spain, spanning acute and convalescent COVID-19. PBMCs, B-cell-depleted T cells, or T cells were the source of the cDNA or gDNA that made up the material.

Original analysis: Nucleated cell number was recorded as an estimate derived from reference gene primer amplification. Some clones are missing from TCRdb's copy, which holds only in-frame ones; the method was immunoSEQ multiplex PCR. V and J calls and clone size are those listed in that table; D and trimming were worked out from the DNA. The sample includes over 250,000 clones, roughly 87% seen only once; the top ten take roughly 15%. The sequenced sample consisted of peripheral blood. This rearrangement joins TRBV19 to TRBJ2-2; TRBD2 agrees at 12 bases. This TCR was sampled from a human donor in a cohort sampled during active COVID-19. The CDR3 sequence: CASRSVTSGSFGELFF. In DNA, the CDR3 is TGTGCCAGTCGATCGGTGACTAGCGGGAGTTTTGGGGAGCTGTTTTTT.